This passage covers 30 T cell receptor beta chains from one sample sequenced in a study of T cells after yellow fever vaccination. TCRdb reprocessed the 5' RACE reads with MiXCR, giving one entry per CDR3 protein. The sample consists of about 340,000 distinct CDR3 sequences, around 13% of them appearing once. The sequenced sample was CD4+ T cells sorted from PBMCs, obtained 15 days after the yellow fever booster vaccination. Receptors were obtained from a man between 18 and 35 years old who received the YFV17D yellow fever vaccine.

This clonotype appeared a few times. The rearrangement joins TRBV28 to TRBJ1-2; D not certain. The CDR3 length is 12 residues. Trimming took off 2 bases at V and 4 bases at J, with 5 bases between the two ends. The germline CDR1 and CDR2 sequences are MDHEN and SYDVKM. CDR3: CASSLKGYGYTF. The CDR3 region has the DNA TGTGCCAGCAGTTTAAAGGGCTATGGCTACACCTTC.

CDR3 DNA sequence: TGTGCCACCAGTGATTCCCGCGACAGAGCAACTAATGAAAAACTGTTTTTT. Its translation is CATSDSRDRATNEKLFF. The chain joins TRBV24-1 to TRBJ1-4, with D possibly TRBD1 on 5 matching bases. This CDR3 comprises 17 residues. The V end lost 2 bases, the J end lost 0 bases, and 12 bases lay between the germline ends. Germline loops: CDR1 KGHDR, CDR2 SFDVKD.

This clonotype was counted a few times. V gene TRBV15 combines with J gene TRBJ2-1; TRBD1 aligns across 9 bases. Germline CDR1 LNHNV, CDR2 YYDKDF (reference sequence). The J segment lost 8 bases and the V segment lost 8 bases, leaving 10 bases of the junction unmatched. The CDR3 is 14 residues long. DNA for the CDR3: TGTGCCACCGGTCGGGGACAGGGTCCGGATGAGCAGTTCTTC. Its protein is CATGRGQGPDEQFF.

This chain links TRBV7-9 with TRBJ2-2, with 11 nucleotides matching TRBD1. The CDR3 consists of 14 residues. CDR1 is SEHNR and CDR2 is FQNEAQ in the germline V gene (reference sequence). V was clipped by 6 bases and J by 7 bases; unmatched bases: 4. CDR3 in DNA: TGTGCCAGCAGACCGGGACAGGGGGACGGGGAGCTGTTTTTT. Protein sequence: CASRPGQGDGELFF.

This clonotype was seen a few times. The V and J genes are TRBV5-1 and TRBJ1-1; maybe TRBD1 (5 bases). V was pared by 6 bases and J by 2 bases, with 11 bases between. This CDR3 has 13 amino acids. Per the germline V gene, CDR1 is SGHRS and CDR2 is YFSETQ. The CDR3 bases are TGCGCCAGCAAGACAGAATACAACACTGAAGCTTTCTTT. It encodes CASKTEYNTEAFF.

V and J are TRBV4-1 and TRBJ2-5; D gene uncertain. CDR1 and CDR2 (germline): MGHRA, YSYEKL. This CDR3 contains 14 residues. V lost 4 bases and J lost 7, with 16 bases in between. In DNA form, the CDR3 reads TGCGCCAGCAGCCGCCCCGGCGGTCCAGGGACCCAGTACTTC. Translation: CASSRPGGPGTQYF.

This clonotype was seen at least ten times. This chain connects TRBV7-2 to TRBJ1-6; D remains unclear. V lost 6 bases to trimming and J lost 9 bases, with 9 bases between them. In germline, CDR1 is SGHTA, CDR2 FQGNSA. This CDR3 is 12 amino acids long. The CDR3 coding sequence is TGTGCCAGCAGGCGAATGGGTTCACCCCTCCACTTT. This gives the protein CASRRMGSPLHF.

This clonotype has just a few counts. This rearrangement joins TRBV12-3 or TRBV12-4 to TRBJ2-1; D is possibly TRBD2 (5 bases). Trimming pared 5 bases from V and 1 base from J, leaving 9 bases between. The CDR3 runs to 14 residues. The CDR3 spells CASSLRGSYNEQFF. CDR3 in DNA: TGTGCCAGCAGTCTCCGCGGGTCCTACAATGAGCAGTTCTTC.

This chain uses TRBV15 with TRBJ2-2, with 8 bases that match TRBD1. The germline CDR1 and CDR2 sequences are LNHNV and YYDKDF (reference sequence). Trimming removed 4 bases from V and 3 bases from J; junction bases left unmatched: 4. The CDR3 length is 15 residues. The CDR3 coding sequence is TGTGCCACCAGCACCAGGGGGCCGCACACCGGGGAGCTGTTTTTT. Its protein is CATSTRGPHTGELFF.

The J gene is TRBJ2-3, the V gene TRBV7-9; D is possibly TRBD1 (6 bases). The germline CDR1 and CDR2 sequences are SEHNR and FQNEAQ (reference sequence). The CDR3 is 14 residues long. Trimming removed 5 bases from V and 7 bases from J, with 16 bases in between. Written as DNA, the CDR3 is TGTGCCAGCAGCACTCGACAGGCCTCCTATACGCAGTATTTT. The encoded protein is CASSTRQASYTQYF.

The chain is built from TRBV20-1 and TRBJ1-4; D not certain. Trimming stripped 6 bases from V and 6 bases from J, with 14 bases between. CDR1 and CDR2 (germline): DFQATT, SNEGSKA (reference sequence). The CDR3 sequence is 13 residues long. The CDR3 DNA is TGCAGTGCCCCGTCCGAGGAAGATGAAAAACTGTTTTTT. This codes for CSAPSEEDEKLFF.

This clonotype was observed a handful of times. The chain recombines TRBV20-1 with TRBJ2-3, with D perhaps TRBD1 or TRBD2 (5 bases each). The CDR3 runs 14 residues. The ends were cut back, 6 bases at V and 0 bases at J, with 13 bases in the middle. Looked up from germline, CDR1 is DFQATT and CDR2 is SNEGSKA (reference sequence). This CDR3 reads CSASGDVSTDTQYF. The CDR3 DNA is TGCAGTGCCTCTGGGGACGTGAGCACAGATACGCAGTATTTT.

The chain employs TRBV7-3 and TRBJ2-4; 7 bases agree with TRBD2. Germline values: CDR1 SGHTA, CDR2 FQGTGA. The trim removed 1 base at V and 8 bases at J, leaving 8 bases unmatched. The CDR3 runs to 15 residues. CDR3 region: CASSLSGYAGDIQYF. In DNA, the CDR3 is TGTGCCAGCAGCTTAAGCGGGTACGCGGGGGACATTCAGTACTTC.

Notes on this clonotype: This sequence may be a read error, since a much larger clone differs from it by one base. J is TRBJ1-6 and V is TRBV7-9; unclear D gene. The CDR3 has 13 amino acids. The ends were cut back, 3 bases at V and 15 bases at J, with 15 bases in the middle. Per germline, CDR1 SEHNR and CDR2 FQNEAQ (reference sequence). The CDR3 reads CASSFGPPGHLHF. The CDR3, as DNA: TGTGCCAGCAGCTTCGGTCCCCCAGGCCACCTCCACTTT.

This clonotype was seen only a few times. CDR3 sequence reads: CASSLRAGVASYEQYF. In DNA form, the CDR3 reads TGCGCCAGCAGCCTCCGAGCGGGGGTCGCCTCCTACGAGCAGTACTTC. This rearrangement joins TRBV4-1 to TRBJ2-7; 8 nucleotides line up with TRBD2. Unmatched junction bases numbered 8, after V lost 4 bases and J lost 0 bases. The CDR3 is 16 residues long. Per germline, CDR1 MGHRA and CDR2 YSYEKL.

The CDR3 DNA sequence: TGTGCCAGCAGCTTAGTTTGGGGGACCTACGAGCAGTACTTC. It yields the protein CASSLVWGTYEQYF. The chain joins TRBV7-9 to TRBJ2-7; perhaps D is TRBD1 or TRBD2 (5 bases each). Deletions cut 1 base from V and 2 bases from J, with 9 bases between. The CDR3 contains 14 residues. In germline, CDR1 is SEHNR, CDR2 FQNEAQ (reference sequence).

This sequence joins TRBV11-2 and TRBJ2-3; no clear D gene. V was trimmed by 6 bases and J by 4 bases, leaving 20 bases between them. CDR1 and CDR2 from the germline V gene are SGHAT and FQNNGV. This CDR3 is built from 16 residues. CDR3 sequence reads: CASRGYNTSHADTQYF. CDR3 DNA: TGTGCCAGCAGGGGGTATAACACATCACATGCAGATACGCAGTATTTT.

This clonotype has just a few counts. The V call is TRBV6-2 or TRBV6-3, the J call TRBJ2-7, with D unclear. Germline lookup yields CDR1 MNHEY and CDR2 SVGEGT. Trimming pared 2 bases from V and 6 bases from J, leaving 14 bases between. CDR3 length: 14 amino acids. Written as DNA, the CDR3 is TGTGCCAGCAGTTACGCCTCCATACTACGCGAGCAGTACGTC. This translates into CASSYASILREQYV.

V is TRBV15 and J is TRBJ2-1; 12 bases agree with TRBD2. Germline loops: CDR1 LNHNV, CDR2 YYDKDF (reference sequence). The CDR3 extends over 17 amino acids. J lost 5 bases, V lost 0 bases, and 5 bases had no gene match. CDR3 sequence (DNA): TGTGCCACCAGCAGAGACCCCCGGACTAGCGGGGACAATGAGCAGTTCTTC. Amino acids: CATSRDPRTSGDNEQFF.

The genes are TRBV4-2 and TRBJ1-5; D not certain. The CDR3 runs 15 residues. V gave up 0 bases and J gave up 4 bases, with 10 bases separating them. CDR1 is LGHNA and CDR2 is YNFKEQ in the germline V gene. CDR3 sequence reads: CASSQDLFPNQPQHF. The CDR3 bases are TGTGCCAGCAGCCAAGACTTATTCCCGAATCAGCCCCAGCATTTT.

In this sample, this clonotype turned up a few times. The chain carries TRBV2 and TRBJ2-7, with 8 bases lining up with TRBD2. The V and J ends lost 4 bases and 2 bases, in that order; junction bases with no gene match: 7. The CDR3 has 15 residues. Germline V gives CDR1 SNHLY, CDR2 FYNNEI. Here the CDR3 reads CASSGPAGGTYEQYF. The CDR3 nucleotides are TGTGCCAGCAGTGGGCCGGCGGGGGGTACCTACGAGCAGTACTTC.

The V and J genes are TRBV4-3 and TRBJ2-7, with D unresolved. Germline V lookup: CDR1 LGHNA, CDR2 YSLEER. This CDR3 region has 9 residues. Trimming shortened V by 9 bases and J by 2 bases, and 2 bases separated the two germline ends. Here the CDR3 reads CASPYEQYF. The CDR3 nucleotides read TGCGCCAGTCCCTACGAGCAGTACTTC.

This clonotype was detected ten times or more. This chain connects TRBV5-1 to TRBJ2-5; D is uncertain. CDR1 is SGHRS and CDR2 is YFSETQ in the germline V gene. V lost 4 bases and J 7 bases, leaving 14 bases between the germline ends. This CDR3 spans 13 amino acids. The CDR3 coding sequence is TGCGCCAGCAGCGCCCTTCCCTCGGGGACCCAGTACTTC. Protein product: CASSALPSGTQYF.

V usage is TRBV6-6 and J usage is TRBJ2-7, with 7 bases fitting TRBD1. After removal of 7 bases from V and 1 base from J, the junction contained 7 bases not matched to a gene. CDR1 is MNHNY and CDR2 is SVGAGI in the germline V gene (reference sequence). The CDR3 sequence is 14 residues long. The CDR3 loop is CASTTTGLSYEQYF. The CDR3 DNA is TGTGCCAGCACCACGACAGGGTTGTCCTACGAGCAGTACTTC.

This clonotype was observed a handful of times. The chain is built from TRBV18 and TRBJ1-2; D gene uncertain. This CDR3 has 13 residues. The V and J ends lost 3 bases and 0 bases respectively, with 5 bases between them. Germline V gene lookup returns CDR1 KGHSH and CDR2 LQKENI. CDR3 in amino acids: CASSPATNYGYTF. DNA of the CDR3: TGTGCCAGCTCACCGGCCACTAACTATGGCTACACCTTC.

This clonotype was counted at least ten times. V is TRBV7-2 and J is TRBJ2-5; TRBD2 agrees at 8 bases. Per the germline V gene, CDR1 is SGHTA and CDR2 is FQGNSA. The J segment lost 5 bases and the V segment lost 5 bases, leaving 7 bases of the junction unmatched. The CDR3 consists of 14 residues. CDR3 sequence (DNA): TGTGCCAGCAGCCGGGGGGGGTCAGGGGAGACCCAGTACTTC. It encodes CASSRGGSGETQYF.

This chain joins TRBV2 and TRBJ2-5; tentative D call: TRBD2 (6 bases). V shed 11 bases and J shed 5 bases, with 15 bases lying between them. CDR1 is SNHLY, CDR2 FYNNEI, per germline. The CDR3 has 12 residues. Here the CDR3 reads CAGRLDVETQYF. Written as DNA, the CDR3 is TGTGCCGGTAGACTAGACGTGGAGACCCAGTACTTC.

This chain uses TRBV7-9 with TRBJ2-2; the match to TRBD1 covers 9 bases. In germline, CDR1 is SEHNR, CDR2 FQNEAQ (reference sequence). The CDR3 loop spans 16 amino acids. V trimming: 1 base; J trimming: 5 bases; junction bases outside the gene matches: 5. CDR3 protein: CASSLGTGVRTGELFF. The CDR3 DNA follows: TGTGCCAGCAGCTTAGGGACAGGGGTTCGGACCGGGGAGCTGTTTTTT.

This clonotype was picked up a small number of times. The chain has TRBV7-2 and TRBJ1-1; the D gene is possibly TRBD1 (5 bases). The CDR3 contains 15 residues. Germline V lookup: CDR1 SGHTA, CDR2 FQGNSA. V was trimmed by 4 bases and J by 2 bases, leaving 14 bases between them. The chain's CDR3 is CASSSRQGINTEAFF. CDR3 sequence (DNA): TGTGCCAGCAGCTCCCGGCAGGGTATCAACACTGAAGCTTTCTTT.

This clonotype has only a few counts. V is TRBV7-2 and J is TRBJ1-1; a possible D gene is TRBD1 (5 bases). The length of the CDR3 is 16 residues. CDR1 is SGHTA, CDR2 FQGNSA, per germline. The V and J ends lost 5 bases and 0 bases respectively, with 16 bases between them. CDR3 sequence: CASSLGRQTMNTEAFF. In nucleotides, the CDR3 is TGTGCCAGCAGCCTAGGGCGACAGACCATGAACACTGAAGCTTTCTTT.